Shown below are 14 T cell receptor beta chains from a single sample sequenced in a study of CD8+CD57+ T cells in acquired aplastic anemia. Using genomic DNA as the template, TCR beta VDJ and CDR3 profiling was carried out. MiXCR was run by TCRdb on the reads, yielding one entry per CDR3 protein. The sample holds 150,000 to 200,000 distinct CDR3 sequences, about 50% seen once. The patients chosen for sequencing had shown expansion of CD8+CD57+ cells (detected by flow cytometry). The material sequenced was sorted CD4+, CD8+, or CD8+CD57+ T cells (not recorded which) from PBMCs. These receptors all stem from a human donor with aplastic anemia.

The CDR3 protein is CAISPNAGETQYF. The CDR3 DNA reads as TGTGCCATCAGCCCCAACGCCGGTGAAACCCAGTACTTC. V and J are TRBV10-3 and TRBJ2-5; D is unclear. V lost 6 bases to trimming and J lost 8 bases, with 16 bases between them. The germline V gene has CDR1 ENHRY and CDR2 SYGVKD. The CDR3 has 13 amino acids.

This clonotype was seen ten or more times. This chain connects TRBV11-2 to TRBJ1-1; D possibly corresponds to TRBD1 (5 bases). The CDR3 length is 13 residues. Trimming shortened V by 5 bases and J by 11 bases, and 18 bases separated the two germline ends. CDR1 and CDR2 (germline): SGHAT, FQNNGV. The CDR3 coding sequence is TGTGCCAGCAGCCTATCCGGGGCACTGCACGCTTTCTTT. It specifies CASSLSGALHAFF.

This clonotype was counted only a few times. This chain connects TRBV6-2 or TRBV6-3 to TRBJ2-1; D may be TRBD1 (5 bases). Germline V gives CDR1 MNHEY, CDR2 SVGEGT. This CDR3 has 14 residues. Trimming took off 2 bases at V and 8 bases at J, with 13 bases between the two ends. This chain's CDR3 is CASSYGQIFYEQFF. The DNA for the CDR3 is TGTGCCAGCAGTTACGGACAAATTTTCTATGAGCAGTTCTTC.

This clonotype has ten or more counts. V is TRBV5-1 and J is TRBJ1-1; D remains unclear. The germline gives CDR1 SGHRS, CDR2 YFSETQ. Trimming pared 4 bases from V and 1 base from J, leaving 11 bases between. The CDR3 spans 14 residues. The CDR3 nucleotides are TGCGCCAGCAGCCGTACCCCAGGGAACACTGAAGCTTTCTTT. As protein: CASSRTPGNTEAFF.

The chain is built from TRBV25-1 and TRBJ1-3, with D unclear. The CDR3 is 14 residues long. Germline CDR1 reads MGHDK; CDR2 reads SYGVNS. Between the trimmed V and J ends, which lost 0 bases and 2 bases, there was a span of 5 bases. The CDR3: CASSEYRAGNTIYF. Written as DNA, the CDR3 is TGTGCCAGCAGTGAATACCGCGCTGGAAACACCATATATTTT.

The gene calls are TRBV5-1 and TRBJ2-6, with D hard to call. V was trimmed by 4 bases and J by 3 bases, leaving 14 bases between them. The CDR3 consists of 16 residues. Germline values: CDR1 SGHRS, CDR2 YFSETQ. The CDR3 DNA is TGCGCCAGCAGCCCCGGATCTGGGATTGGGGCCAACGTCCTGACTTTC. Its translation: CASSPGSGIGANVLTF.

The V and J genes are TRBV11-2 and TRBJ2-7, with D possibly called TRBD1 or TRBD2 (5 bases each). CDR3 length: 13 amino acids. CDR1 SGHAT and CDR2 FQNNGV come from the germline V gene. The germline V and J ends were trimmed by 8 bases and 2 bases, with 13 bases remaining between them. CDR3 DNA: TGTGCCAGCGGGACCCCTGCTCCCTACGAGCAGTACTTC. Protein sequence: CASGTPAPYEQYF.

A note on this clonotype: This may be a read error: a much more frequent sequence differs by one nucleotide. The genes are TRBV5-4 and TRBJ2-7; 8 bases fit TRBD1. CDR1 and CDR2 (germline): SGHNT, YYREEE (reference sequence). V lost 3 bases and J lost 3; bases outside the gene matches: 2. This CDR3 region has 13 residues. The CDR3 DNA reads as TGTGCCAGCAGCTGGGACAGGCGCTACGAGCAGTACTTC. Translating it yields CASSWDRRYEQYF. The variable domain in full, completed from reference TRBV5-4 and TRBJ2-7, reads ETGVTQSPTHLIKTRGQQVTLRCSSQSGHNTVSWYQQALGQGPQFIFQYYREEENGRGNFPPRFSGLQFPNYSSELNVNALELDDSALYLCASSWDRRYEQYFGPGTRLTVT.

The V call is TRBV24-1, the J call TRBJ2-7; perhaps TRBD1 as D (6 bases). This CDR3 spans 16 amino acids. Germline V gene lookup returns CDR1 KGHDR and CDR2 SFDVKD. With 4 bases removed from V and 2 bases from J, the gap between germline ends came to 17 bases. DNA of the CDR3: TGTGCCACCAGTGACCCCCGACAGGAAGGTACCTACGAGCAGTACTTC. This translates into CATSDPRQEGTYEQYF.

With respect to this clonotype: A single base separates this from a much larger clone, so it may be a read error. This chain connects TRBV9 to TRBJ2-2, with 10 nucleotides matching TRBD2. V was pared by 1 base and J by 1 base, with 1 base of the junction left unmatched. Germline V gives CDR1 SGDLS, CDR2 YYNGEE. This CDR3 comprises 16 residues. The CDR3 spells CASSVRLAGNTGELFF. In DNA form, the CDR3 reads TGTGCCAGCAGCGTACGACTAGCGGGGAACACCGGGGAGCTGTTTTTT.

This clonotype was recorded many times. The rearrangement joins TRBV20-1 to TRBJ2-3, with D tentatively TRBD2 (5 bases). Trimming stripped 6 bases from V and 2 bases from J, with 12 bases between. CDR1 DFQATT and CDR2 SNEGSKA come from the germline V gene (reference sequence). This CDR3 spans 13 amino acids. CDR3 coding DNA: TGCAGTGCCGTTGAGGGTAACACAGATACGCAGTATTTT. Its protein product is CSAVEGNTDTQYF.

As regards this clonotype: The junction and the germline gene differ at one end; a read error may be behind it. This chain joins TRBV7-6 and TRBJ2-3; a weak D match, TRBD2 (6 bases). The CDR3 has 17 amino acids. Germline V lookup: CDR1 SGHVS, CDR2 FNYEAQ. DNA for the CDR3: TGTGCCAGCAGTCACCGGGACTCCCGTCCCCTGGGTGATACGCATTATTTT. Translating it yields CASSHRDSRPLGDTHYF.

J is TRBJ2-6 and V is TRBV20-1; D not certain. CDR3 length: 15 residues. The V end was cut by 4 bases, the J end by 4 bases, with 14 bases between. Germline loops: CDR1 DFQATT, CDR2 SNEGSKA (reference sequence). CDR3 nucleotide sequence: TGCAGTGCTATAACCCCAGACGACGGGGCCAACGTCCTGACTTTC. This translates into CSAITPDDGANVLTF.

As DNA, the CDR3 is TGTGCCAGCAGTGAATCGGCAGGGCCCAATGAGCAGTTCTTC. Translation gives CASSESAGPNEQFF. The chain has TRBV25-1 and TRBJ2-1; a weak D match, TRBD1 (5 bases). The CDR3 consists of 14 residues. Between the trimmed V and J ends, which lost 1 base and 6 bases, there was a span of 10 bases. In germline, CDR1 is MGHDK, CDR2 SYGVNS.